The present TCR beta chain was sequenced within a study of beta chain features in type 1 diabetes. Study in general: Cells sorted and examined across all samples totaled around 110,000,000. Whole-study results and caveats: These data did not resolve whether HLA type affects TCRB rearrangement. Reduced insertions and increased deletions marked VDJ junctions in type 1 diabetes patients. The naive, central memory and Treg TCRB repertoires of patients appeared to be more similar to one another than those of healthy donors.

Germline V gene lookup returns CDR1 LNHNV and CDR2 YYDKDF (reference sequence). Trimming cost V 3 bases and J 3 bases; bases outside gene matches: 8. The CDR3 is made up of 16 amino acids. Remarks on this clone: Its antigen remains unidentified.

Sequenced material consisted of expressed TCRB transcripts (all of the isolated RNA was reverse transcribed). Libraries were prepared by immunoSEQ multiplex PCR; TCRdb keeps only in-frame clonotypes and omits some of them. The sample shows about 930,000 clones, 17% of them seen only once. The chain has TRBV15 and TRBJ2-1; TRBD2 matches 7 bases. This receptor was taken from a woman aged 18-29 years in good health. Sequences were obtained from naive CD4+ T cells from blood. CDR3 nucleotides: TGTGCCACCAGCAGGATAGCGGGCGGGATCTACAATGAGCAGTTCTTC. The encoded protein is CATSRIAGGIYNEQFF. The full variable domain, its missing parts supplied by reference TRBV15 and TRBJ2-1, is DAMVIQNPRYQVTQFGKPVTLSCSQTLNHNVMYWYQQKSSQAPKLLFHYYDKDFNNEADTPDNFQSRRPNTSFCFLDIRSPGLGDTAMYLCATSRIAGGIYNEQFFGPGTRLTVL.